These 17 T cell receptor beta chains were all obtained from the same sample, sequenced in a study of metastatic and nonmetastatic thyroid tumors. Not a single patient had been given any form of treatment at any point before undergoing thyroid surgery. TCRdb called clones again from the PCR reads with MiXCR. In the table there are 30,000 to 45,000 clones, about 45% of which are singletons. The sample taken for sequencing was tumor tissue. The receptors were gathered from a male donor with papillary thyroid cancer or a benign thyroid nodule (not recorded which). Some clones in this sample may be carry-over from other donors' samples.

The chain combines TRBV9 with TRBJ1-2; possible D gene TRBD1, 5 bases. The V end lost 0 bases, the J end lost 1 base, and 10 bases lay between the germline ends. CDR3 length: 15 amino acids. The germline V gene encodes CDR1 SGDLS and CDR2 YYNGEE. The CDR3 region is CASSVGGDFNYGYTF. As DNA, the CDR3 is TGTGCCAGCAGCGTAGGAGGGGATTTTAACTATGGCTACACCTTC.

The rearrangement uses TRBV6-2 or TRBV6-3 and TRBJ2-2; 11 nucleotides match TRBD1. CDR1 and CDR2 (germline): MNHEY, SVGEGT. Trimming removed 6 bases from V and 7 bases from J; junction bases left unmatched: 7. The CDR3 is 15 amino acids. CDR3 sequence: CASRKGQGANGELFF. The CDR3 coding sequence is TGTGCCAGCAGGAAAGGACAGGGGGCTAACGGGGAGCTGTTTTTT.

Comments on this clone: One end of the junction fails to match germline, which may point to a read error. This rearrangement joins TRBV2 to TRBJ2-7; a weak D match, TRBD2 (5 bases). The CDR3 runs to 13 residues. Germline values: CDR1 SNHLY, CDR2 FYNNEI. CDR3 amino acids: CAISPDFRDEQYF. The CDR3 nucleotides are TGTGCCATCAGTCCGGACTTCCGGGACGAGCAGTACTTC.

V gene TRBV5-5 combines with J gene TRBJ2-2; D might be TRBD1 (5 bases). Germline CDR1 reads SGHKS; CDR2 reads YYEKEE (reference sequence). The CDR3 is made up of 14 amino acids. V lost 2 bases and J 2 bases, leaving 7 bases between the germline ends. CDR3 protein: CASSFGHNTGELFF. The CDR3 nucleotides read TGTGCCAGCAGCTTTGGACACAACACCGGGGAGCTGTTTTTT.

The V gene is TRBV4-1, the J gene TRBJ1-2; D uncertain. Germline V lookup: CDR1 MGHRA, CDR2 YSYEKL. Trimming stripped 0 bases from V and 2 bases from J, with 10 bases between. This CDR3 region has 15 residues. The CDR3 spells CASSQDGSENYGYTF. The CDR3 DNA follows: TGCGCCAGCAGCCAAGACGGGTCGGAAAACTATGGCTACACCTTC.

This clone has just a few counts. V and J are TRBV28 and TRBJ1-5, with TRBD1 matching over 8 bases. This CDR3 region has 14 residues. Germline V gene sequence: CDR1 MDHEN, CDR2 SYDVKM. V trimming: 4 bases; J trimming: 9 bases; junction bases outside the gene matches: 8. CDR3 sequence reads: CASSSVTGGRPQHF. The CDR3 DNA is TGTGCCAGCAGTTCCGTTACAGGGGGTCGGCCCCAGCATTTT.

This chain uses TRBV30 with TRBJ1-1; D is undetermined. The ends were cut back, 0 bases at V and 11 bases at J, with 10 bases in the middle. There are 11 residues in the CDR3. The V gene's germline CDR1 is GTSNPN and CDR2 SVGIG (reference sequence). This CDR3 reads CAWSVLRYAFF. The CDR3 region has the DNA TGTGCCTGGAGTGTACTCCGGTACGCTTTCTTT.

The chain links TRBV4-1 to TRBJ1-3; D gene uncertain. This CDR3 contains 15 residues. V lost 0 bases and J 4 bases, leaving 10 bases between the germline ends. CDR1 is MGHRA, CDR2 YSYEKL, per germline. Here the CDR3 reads CASSQDRTVGNTIYF. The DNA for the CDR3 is TGCGCCAGCAGCCAAGATAGGACCGTAGGAAACACCATATATTTT.

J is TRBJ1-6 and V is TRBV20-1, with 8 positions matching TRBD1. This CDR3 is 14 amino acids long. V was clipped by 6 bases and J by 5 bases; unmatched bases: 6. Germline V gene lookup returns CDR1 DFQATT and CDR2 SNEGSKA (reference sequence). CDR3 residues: CSAPGTGDNSPLHF. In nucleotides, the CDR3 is TGCAGTGCACCCGGGACAGGTGATAATTCACCCCTCCACTTT.

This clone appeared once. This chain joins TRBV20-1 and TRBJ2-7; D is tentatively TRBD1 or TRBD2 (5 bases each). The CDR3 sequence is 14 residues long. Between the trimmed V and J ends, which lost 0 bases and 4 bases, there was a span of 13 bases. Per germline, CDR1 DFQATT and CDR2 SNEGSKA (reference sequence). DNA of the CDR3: TGCAGTGCTAGAGATTGGGGGATACCTTACGAGCAGTACTTC. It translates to CSARDWGIPYEQYF.

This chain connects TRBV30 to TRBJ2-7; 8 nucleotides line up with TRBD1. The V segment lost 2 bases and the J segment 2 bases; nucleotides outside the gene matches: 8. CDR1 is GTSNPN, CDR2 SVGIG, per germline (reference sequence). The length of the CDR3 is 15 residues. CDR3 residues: CAWSFGQGMTYEQYF. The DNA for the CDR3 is TGTGCCTGGAGTTTCGGACAGGGTATGACCTACGAGCAGTACTTC.

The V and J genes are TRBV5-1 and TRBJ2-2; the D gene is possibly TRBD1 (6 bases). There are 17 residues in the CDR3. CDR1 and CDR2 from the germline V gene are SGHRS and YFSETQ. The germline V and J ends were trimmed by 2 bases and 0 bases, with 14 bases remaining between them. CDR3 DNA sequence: TGCGCCAGCAGCTTTTGGGACATCAGGTCGAACACCGGGGAGCTGTTTTTT. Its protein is CASSFWDIRSNTGELFF.

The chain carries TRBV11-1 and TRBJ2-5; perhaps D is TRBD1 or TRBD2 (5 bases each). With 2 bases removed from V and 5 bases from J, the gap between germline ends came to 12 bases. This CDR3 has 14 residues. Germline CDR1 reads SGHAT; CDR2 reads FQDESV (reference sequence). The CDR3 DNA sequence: TGTGCCAGCAGCTTATTTCGGGGCGAGGAGACCCAGTACTTC. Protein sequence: CASSLFRGEETQYF.

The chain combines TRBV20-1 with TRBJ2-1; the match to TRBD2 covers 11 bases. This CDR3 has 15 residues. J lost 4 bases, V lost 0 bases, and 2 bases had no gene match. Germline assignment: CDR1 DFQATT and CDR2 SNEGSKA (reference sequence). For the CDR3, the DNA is TGCAGTGCTAGAGATTGGACTAGCGGGTACAATGAGCAGTTCTTC. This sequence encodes CSARDWTSGYNEQFF.

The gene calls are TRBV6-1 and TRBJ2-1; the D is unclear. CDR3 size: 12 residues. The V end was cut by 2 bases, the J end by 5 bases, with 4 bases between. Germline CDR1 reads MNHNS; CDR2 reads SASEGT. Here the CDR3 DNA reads TGTGCCAGCAGTGAATTCGACAATGAGCAGTTCTTC. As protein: CASSEFDNEQFF.

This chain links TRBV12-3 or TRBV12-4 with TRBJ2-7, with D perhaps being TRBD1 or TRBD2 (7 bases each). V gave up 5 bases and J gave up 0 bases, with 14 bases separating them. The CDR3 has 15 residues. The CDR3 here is CASSPDRDYSYEQYF. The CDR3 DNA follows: TGTGCCAGCAGTCCCGACAGGGACTACTCCTACGAGCAGTACTTC.

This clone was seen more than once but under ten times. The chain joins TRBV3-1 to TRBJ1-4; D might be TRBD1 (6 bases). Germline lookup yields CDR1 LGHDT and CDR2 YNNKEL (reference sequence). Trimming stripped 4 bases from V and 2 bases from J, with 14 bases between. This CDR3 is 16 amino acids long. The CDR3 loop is CASSPIGGKTNEKLFF. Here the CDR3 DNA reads TGTGCCAGCAGCCCCATAGGGGGGAAGACTAATGAAAAACTGTTTTTT. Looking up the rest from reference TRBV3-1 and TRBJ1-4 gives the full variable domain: DTAVSQTPKYLVTQMGNDKSIKCEQNLGHDTMYWYKQDSKKFLKIMFSYNNKELIINETVPNRFSPKSPDKAHLNLHINSLELGDSAVYFCASSPIGGKTNEKLFFGSGTQLSVL.